This passage covers 25 T cell receptor beta chains from one sample sequenced in a study of OX40 agonist ivuxolimab in advanced cancers. Sequencing used immunoSEQ multiplex PCR; TCRdb keeps in-frame clones, though not all of them. The repertoire holds 70,000 to 75,000 clones, with about 86% as singletons. The specimen was CD4+ or CD8+ T cells sorted from blood, collected in a trial of the OX40 agonist ivuxolimab. The source is an adult with an advanced solid tumor such as melanoma, head and neck, liver or kidney cancer.

The rearrangement links TRBV5-1 to TRBJ2-2; the match to TRBD2 covers 7 bases. V dropped 3 bases and J dropped 4; count of bases not matched to a gene: 6. CDR1 and CDR2 (germline): SGHRS, YFSETQ. The CDR3 is 15 amino acids. This CDR3 is CASSSSGTLTGELFF. The CDR3 bases are TGCGCCAGCAGCTCAAGCGGGACGCTCACCGGGGAGCTGTTTTTT.

The chain recombines TRBV5-1 with TRBJ2-2, with 7 bases identical to TRBD1. The CDR3 covers 18 residues. V was pared by 0 bases and J by 0 bases, with 8 bases of the junction left unmatched. CDR1 and CDR2 from the germline V gene are SGHRS and YFSETQ. This chain's CDR3 is CASSLDTRQGPNTGELFF. DNA for the CDR3: TGCGCCAGCAGCTTGGATACTCGACAGGGCCCGAACACCGGGGAGCTGTTTTTT.

The chain is built from TRBV6-5 and TRBJ2-1, with 8 bases that match TRBD1. Looked up from germline, CDR1 is MNHEY and CDR2 is SVGAGI. The length of the CDR3 is 14 residues. Losses at the gene ends were 8 bases for V and 5 bases for J; bases not matched to a gene: 8. CDR3 DNA sequence: TGTGCCAGCTTCCCGACAGGGGCGGACAATGAGCAGTTCTTC. This encodes CASFPTGADNEQFF.

The chain uses TRBV30 and TRBJ1-4; possibly TRBD1 for D (6 bases). Germline CDR1 GTSNPN, CDR2 SVGIG (reference sequence). The V end lost 1 base, the J end lost 8 bases, and 11 bases lay between the germline ends. The CDR3 has 13 amino acids. The CDR3 spells CAWSGGGREKLFF. Here the CDR3 DNA reads TGTGCCTGGAGTGGAGGGGGTCGGGAAAAACTGTTTTTT.

This chain links TRBV7-6 with TRBJ2-2, with TRBD1 matching 7 bases. The CDR3 is made up of 17 amino acids. Germline CDR1 is SGHVS and CDR2 is FNYEAQ. V shed 5 bases, J shed 2 bases, and the junction held 11 bases outside the gene matches. CDR3 loop: CASSLFSGTVNTGELFF. The CDR3 DNA follows: TGTGCCAGCAGCCTCTTTTCCGGGACAGTTAACACCGGGGAGCTGTTTTTT.

The chain has TRBV10-2 and TRBJ2-7; D is possibly TRBD2 (6 bases). V lost 4 bases to trimming and J lost 6 bases, with 13 bases between them. The CDR3 sequence is 13 residues long. The germline V gene encodes CDR1 WSHSY and CDR2 SAAADI. Here the CDR3 reads CASSVGGYSEQYF. The DNA of the CDR3 is TGCGCCAGCAGTGTAGGAGGGTACAGCGAGCAGTACTTC.

V gene TRBV11-2 combines with J gene TRBJ2-7, with 10 bases aligning to TRBD1. Germline V CDR1 and CDR2: SGHAT, FQNNGV. Germline trimming cut 5 bases from V and 4 bases from J; bases unmatched to any gene: 5. This CDR3 region has 14 residues. The CDR3 spells CASSPPGQGYEQYF. The CDR3 bases are TGTGCCAGCAGCCCCCCGGGACAGGGGTACGAGCAGTACTTC. Variable domain in full (rest from reference TRBV11-2 and TRBJ2-7): EAGVAQSPRYKIIEKRQSVAFWCNPISGHATLYWYQQILGQGPKLLIQFQNNGVVDDSQLPKDRFSAERLKGVDSTLKIQPAKLEDSAVYLCASSPPGQGYEQYFGPGTRLTVT.

This chain joins TRBV14 and TRBJ1-1; a possible D gene is TRBD1 (6 bases). Per germline, CDR1 SGHDN and CDR2 FVKESK. The CDR3 loop spans 12 amino acids. Trimming left V 0 bases short and J 11 bases short, with 10 bases between. CDR3 nucleotide sequence: TGTGCCAGCAGCCAAGAAACAGGGAGGGCTTTCTTT. It is translated as CASSQETGRAFF.

The chain has TRBV5-1 and TRBJ1-1, with D unclear. With 2 bases removed from V and 2 bases from J, the gap between germline ends came to 10 bases. Germline CDR1 is SGHRS and CDR2 is YFSETQ. This CDR3 is 14 amino acids long. The CDR3 loop reads CASSFEIVNTEAFF. The CDR3 region has the DNA TGCGCCAGCAGCTTTGAGATCGTTAACACTGAAGCTTTCTTT.

This sequence joins TRBV28 and TRBJ2-1, with TRBD1 as a possible D gene (6 bases). The length of the CDR3 is 18 residues. Trimming took off 6 bases at V and 0 bases at J, with 21 bases between the two ends. CDR1 and CDR2 (germline): MDHEN, SYDVKM. In DNA, the CDR3 is TGTGCCAGCAGCACTACTATGGGGGCAGGGCTCTCCTACAATGAGCAGTTCTTC. It yields the protein CASSTTMGAGLSYNEQFF.

The V and J genes are TRBV20-1 and TRBJ1-2, with a weak D call TRBD1 (5 bases). Trimming removed 5 bases from V and 3 bases from J, with 7 bases in between. From germline, CDR1 is DFQATT and CDR2 SNEGSKA (reference sequence). The CDR3 is 11 residues long. The CDR3 is CSAGRDYGYTF. The CDR3 bases are TGCAGTGCTGGCAGGGACTATGGCTACACCTTC.

V and J are TRBV4-1 and TRBJ2-3; TRBD1 might be the D (5 bases). The CDR3 is 14 residues long. V lost 0 bases to trimming and J lost 2 bases, with 6 bases between them. Germline loops: CDR1 MGHRA, CDR2 YSYEKL. As DNA, the CDR3 is TGCGCCAGCAGCCAAGAAGGGGACACAGATACGCAGTATTTT. Translation: CASSQEGDTDTQYF.

The chain recombines TRBV5-4 with TRBJ2-3, with TRBD2 matching over 12 bases. After removal of 7 bases from V and 5 bases from J, the junction contained 8 bases not matched to a gene. This CDR3 is built from 15 residues. Germline CDR1 SGHNT, CDR2 YYREEE (reference sequence). The CDR3 sequence: CASHPAGLAGDTQYF. Here the CDR3 DNA reads TGTGCCAGCCATCCAGCGGGACTAGCGGGAGATACGCAGTATTTT.

This clone was seen only once. This chain joins TRBV2 and TRBJ2-1; D is tentatively TRBD1 or TRBD2 (5 bases each). This CDR3 region has 14 residues. Trimming cost V 8 bases and J 4 bases, with 15 bases left between them. Germline V gene data show CDR1 as SNHLY and CDR2 as FYNNEI. This chain's CDR3 is CASEPGRNYNEQFF. The CDR3 DNA reads as TGTGCCAGCGAACCGGGACGGAATTACAATGAGCAGTTCTTC.

In this sample, this clone turned up a few times. V is TRBV2 and J is TRBJ1-1; 9 bases line up with TRBD1. The CDR3 is 13 residues long. V lost 6 bases and J lost 5; bases outside the gene matches: 4. CDR1 SNHLY and CDR2 FYNNEI come from the germline V gene. CDR3: CASRGQGRTEAFF. DNA of the CDR3: TGTGCCAGCAGGGGACAGGGCAGAACTGAAGCTTTCTTT. Variable domain in full (rest from reference TRBV2 and TRBJ1-1): EPEVTQTPSHQVTQMGQEVILRCVPISNHLYFYWYRQILGQKVEFLVSFYNNEISEKSEIFDDQFSVERPDGSNFTLKIRSTKLEDSAMYFCASRGQGRTEAFFGQGTRLTVV.

This clone has more than one count but fewer than ten. The chain employs TRBV4-1 and TRBJ2-5; TRBD1 matches at 9 bases. Germline assignment: CDR1 MGHRA and CDR2 YSYEKL. The CDR3 spans 15 residues. Losses at the gene ends were 3 bases for V and 3 bases for J; bases not matched to a gene: 5. CDR3 DNA: TGCGCCAGCAGCCAGTTGACAGGGGGGAAAGAGACCCAGTACTTC. Protein product: CASSQLTGGKETQYF.

The V and J genes are TRBV7-8 and TRBJ2-1, with 9 bases identical to TRBD2. J was trimmed by 8 bases and V by 2 bases; bases with no gene match: 7. Germline CDR1 is SGHVS and CDR2 is FQNEAQ. This CDR3 comprises 15 residues. The CDR3 loop is CASSLMASGIYEQFF. As DNA, the CDR3 is TGTGCCAGCAGCTTAATGGCTAGCGGGATCTATGAGCAGTTCTTC.

The genes are TRBV6-1 and TRBJ1-5; 8 bases are a match to TRBD1. Germline V gene data show CDR1 as MNHNS and CDR2 as SASEGT. The CDR3 spans 16 residues. The ends lost 3 bases at V and 0 bases at J; junction bases unmatched: 4. Written as DNA, the CDR3 is TGTGCCAGCAGTGACAGACAGGGGTATAGCAATCAGCCCCAGCATTTT. It translates to CASSDRQGYSNQPQHF.

V is TRBV7-9 and J is TRBJ1-6, with D perhaps TRBD1 (6 bases). Per the germline V gene, CDR1 is SEHNR and CDR2 is FQNEAQ (reference sequence). This CDR3 is built from 16 residues. V was clipped by 1 base and J by 5 bases, with 12 bases between them. CDR3 region: CASSLGRGGNNSPLHF. The CDR3 DNA is TGTGCCAGCAGCTTAGGCAGGGGAGGTAATAATTCACCCCTCCACTTT.

The chain employs TRBV7-3 and TRBJ2-3, with D perhaps TRBD1 (6 bases). Trimming pared 5 bases from V and 6 bases from J, leaving 9 bases between. This CDR3 spans 12 amino acids. Germline V gene sequence: CDR1 SGHTA, CDR2 FQGTGA. CDR3 DNA: TGTGCCAGCAGCCCAGGGGTGGATACGCAGTATTTT. This encodes CASSPGVDTQYF. The entire variable domain, with the rest obtained from reference TRBV7-3 and TRBJ2-3, is as follows: GAGVSQTPSNKVTEKGKYVELRCDPISGHTALYWYRQSLGQGPEFLIYFQGTGAADDSGLPNDRFFAVRPEGSVSTLKIQRTERGDSAVYLCASSPGVDTQYFGPGTRLTVL.

Concerning this clone: The identical CDR3 is also encoded by other nucleotide sequences in the sample. This sequence joins TRBV5-1 and TRBJ1-3; D not certain. Germline V CDR1 and CDR2: SGHRS, YFSETQ. CDR3 length: 14 amino acids. Deletions cut 0 bases from V and 1 base from J, with 5 bases between. The CDR3 sequence is CASSLDGSGNTIYF. CDR3 sequence (DNA): TGCGCCAGCAGCTTGGATGGATCTGGAAACACCATATATTTT.

This chain connects TRBV5-6 to TRBJ1-2; D may be TRBD1 (5 bases). V was cut by 0 bases and J by 6 bases, with 12 bases left in between. Per the germline V gene, CDR1 is SGHDT and CDR2 is YYEEEE. The CDR3 covers 14 residues. CDR3 in amino acids: CASSLVEGWDGYTF. The CDR3 DNA reads as TGTGCCAGCAGCTTGGTTGAGGGGTGGGATGGCTACACCTTC.

The chain combines TRBV6-1 with TRBJ2-3; the D is unclear. V lost 4 bases, J lost 6 bases, and 14 bases lay in between. There are 14 residues in the CDR3. Germline CDR1 is MNHNS and CDR2 is SASEGT. The CDR3 protein is CASSVVRSSDTQYF. In nucleotides, the CDR3 is TGTGCCAGCAGTGTGGTGAGGAGCTCCGATACGCAGTATTTT.

The chain employs TRBV6-5 and TRBJ2-5; 7 nucleotides line up with TRBD2. The V segment lost 7 bases and the J segment 2 bases; nucleotides outside the gene matches: 1. Per the germline V gene, CDR1 is MNHEY and CDR2 is SVGAGI. The CDR3 has 12 residues. For the CDR3, the DNA is TGTGCCAGCAAGGGACTACAAGAGACCCAGTACTTC. Its translation is CASKGLQETQYF.

The V call is TRBV19, the J call TRBJ1-5; D is undetermined. This CDR3 has 16 amino acids. The V and J ends lost 5 bases and 0 bases respectively, with 14 bases between them. Germline V gene sequence: CDR1 LNHDA, CDR2 SQIVND (reference sequence). CDR3 in amino acids: CASSARFSYSNQPQHF. In nucleotides, the CDR3 is TGTGCCAGTAGTGCCCGATTTAGCTATAGCAATCAGCCCCAGCATTTT.